A selection of T cell receptor beta chains follows, all from one sample in a study of cytomegalovirus exposure and HLA in healthy donors. The table came from immunoSEQ multiplex PCR; TCRdb's copy has only in-frame clones and leaves some out. The sample consists of 120,000 to 150,000 clones, about 78% of them appearing once. Sequencing input: PBMCs. These receptor sequences come from a male donor in good health and CMV-seronegative. The conserved cysteine and the conserved F or W are not part of the CDR3 here. Clone size, where shown, is once, few, many, or a class for clones that have expanded.

TRBV5-5	.	TRBJ2-1	ASSLQYNEQF
TRBV19	.	TRBJ2-1	ASSIAGIGYEQF
TRBV7-2	.	TRBJ1-2	ASSLRDRTSNYGYT
TRBV10-3	.	TRBJ1-2	AAGGNYGYT
TRBV11-2	.	TRBJ1-1	ASRRVGGQGSRVNTEAF
TRBV9	.	TRBJ2-1	ASSSRTSGGSYNEQF
TRBV7-7	.	TRBJ1-5	ASSSGPRGPQH
TRBV2	.	TRBJ2-1	ASSAGVRDYNEQF
TRBV7-8	.	TRBJ2-5	ASSQAGGETQY
TRBV19	.	TRBJ1-1	ASSIAQGRGLGTEAF
TRBV5-8	.	TRBJ1-5	ASSLWSGDRGLSSQPQH
TRBV10-2	.	TRBJ1-1	ASRRDRGDTEAF
TRBV19	once	TRBJ1-3	ASSIDGASGNTIY
TRBV4-1	.	TRBJ1-1	ASSMSTGTGVMAF
TRBV2	.	TRBJ2-7	ASTRGSGGSYEQY
TRBV6-5	.	TRBJ1-1	ASSQDRGLTEAF
TRBV9	.	TRBJ1-4	ASSVGGATNEKLF
TRBV30	.	TRBJ2-7	AWSVRGYEQY
TRBV19	few	TRBJ2-5	ASSYAGGFQETQY
TRBV6-4	.	TRBJ1-5	ASRADRQNYSNQPQH
TRBV18	.	TRBJ1-4	ASSLDRAGNEKLF
TRBV27	.	TRBJ2-7	ASGIQGGPYEQY
TRBV11-3	.	TRBJ2-5	ASSLYRLTGGETQY
TRBV11-3	.	TRBJ1-1	ASSLGQGAAEAF
TRBV7-3	.	TRBJ2-1	ASSLLAGGFNEQF
TRBV10-3	.	TRBJ1-2	ATGPGQGLGYT
TRBV7-3	.	TRBJ2-2	ASSLLQGVGELF
TRBV13	.	TRBJ2-3	ASSLRHSTGTTDTQY
TRBV4-3	.	TRBJ2-3	ASSQDATGSTDTQY
TRBV5-1	few	TRBJ1-2	ASSSDPGQGPYT
TRBV10-3	.	TRBJ2-7	AIAGTGYEQY
TRBV5-6	.	TRBJ1-1	ASSPTGLTEAF
TRBV5-1	.	TRBJ2-2	ASSLGANTGELF
TRBV2	.	TRBJ2-3	ASSVGGWGDTQY
TRBV13	.	TRBJ2-1	ASSPMQLAGSSYNEQF
TRBV5-1	.	TRBJ2-7	ASSPLAGVDIYEQY
TRBV7-6	.	TRBJ1-2	ASSPMTGGNYGYT
TRBV5-4	once	TRBJ1-1	ASSLDSGLSTEAF
TRBV25-1	.	TRBJ2-1	ASTLSASGSYNEQF
TRBV9	.	TRBJ2-5	ASSVGPHETQY
TRBV6-5	few	TRBJ1-4	ASRGTGATNEKLF
TRBV7-2	.	TRBJ1-2	ASSPRVTAGYT
TRBV19	.	TRBJ2-7	ASSSSSGTAYEQY
TRBV27	.	TRBJ1-1	ASSLVGGLNTEAF
TRBV2	once	TRBJ2-1	ASRESHRSYNEQF
TRBV11-3	once	TRBJ2-1	ASSSTSGSYNEQF